The clone carrying this TCR beta chain occurred once. The data were obtained in a study of blood T cell repertoires in COVID-19. The overall study: COVID-19 samples from acute and convalescent phases originated in the United States, Italy and Spain. Sample material is recorded as cDNA or gDNA derived from T cells, B-cell-depleted T cells, or PBMCs.

In the authors' workflow: For nucleated cells, counts were estimated from reference gene primer amplification. The method was immunoSEQ multiplex PCR; TCRdb's version includes in-frame clones alone and lacks a portion of them. V and J calls plus clone size are reproduced from that table; the DNA served to infer D and trimming. This sample carries around 220,000 clones, 86% of them seen once, and the ten largest clones take roughly 2.2%. The germline CDR1 and CDR2 sequences are SGDLS and YYNGEE. This CDR3 has 14 amino acids. The V segment lost 4 bases and the J segment 8 bases; nucleotides outside the gene matches: 10.

This sequence joins TRBV9 and TRBJ1-2; TRBD1 aligns across 8 bases. This clonotype was sampled from a woman in her forties or fifties with acute or convalescent COVID-19. Sequenced material: peripheral blood. In DNA form, the CDR3 reads TGTGCCAGCAGCCAGGGACAGGAAGCTCCGGGCTACACCTTC. It codes for CASSQGQEAPGYTF.